The clone carrying this TCR beta chain showed up just a few times. Its antigen is still unknown. The sample originates from a study of CD39 and CD103 CD8 tumor-infiltrating T cells. Study information: An ovarian cancer patient and a couple of HNSCC patients had repertoire comparisons shown. Study-level points and caveats: DP TIL clonotypes were rarely found in blood or uninvolved lymph node.

Between roughly 9,500 and 100,000 sorted cells per subset supplied genomic DNA. The method was immunoSEQ multiplex PCR; TCRdb's version includes in-frame clones alone and lacks a portion of them. The sample has 1,800 or so clones; 65% to 80% are singletons. The CDR3 runs 17 residues. V dropped 5 bases and J dropped 7; count of bases not matched to a gene: 16. Germline-derived CDR1 and CDR2 are MGHDK and SYGVNS. The chain carries TRBV25-1 and TRBJ2-1; 8 nucleotides agree with TRBD1. Input material: CD39- CD103- CD8+ T cells sorted from the tumor. Subset denoted: CD103-CD39- double-negative CD45RA- CD8 T cells. The TCR was taken from a human donor with head and neck squamous cell carcinoma. CDR3 sequence: CASSRRPGGQDVNEQFF. CDR3 nucleotide sequence: TGTGCCAGCAGTAGGCGGCCCGGGGGACAGGATGTAAATGAGCAGTTCTTC.